A selection of T cell receptor beta chains follows, all from one sample in a study of cytomegalovirus exposure and HLA in healthy donors. TCRdb's table, derived via immunoSEQ multiplex PCR, lists solely in-frame clones and lacks some. The sample lists 170,000 or so clones, over 80% occurring once. The sample consisted of PBMCs. Source of these receptors: a man aged 50 or older in good health and CMV-seronegative. Both conserved end residues are part of each CDR3. D genes are given only for firm matches. The size entry is marked missing in some rows and otherwise reads once, few, many or a size class.

v_call	clone_size	j_call	d_call	cdr3_aa	cdr3_nt
TRBV27	NA	TRBJ2-7	TRBD2	CASSFGTSGSYEQYF	TGTGCCAGCAGCTTTGGGACTAGCGGCTCCTACGAGCAGTACTTC
TRBV28	NA	TRBJ1-6	NA	CASSSTAANSPLHF	TGTGCCAGCAGTTCGACGGCGGCTAATTCACCCCTCCACTTT
TRBV5-1	NA	TRBJ2-7	TRBD1	CASSGTGTGVYEQYF	TGCGCCAGCAGCGGAACCGGGACAGGAGTTTACGAGCAGTACTTC
TRBV4-2	once	TRBJ2-5	TRBD2	CASSQREQETQYF	TGTGCCAGCAGCCAGCGGGAGCAAGAGACCCAGTACTTC
TRBV5-6	NA	TRBJ2-1	NA	CASSLVGQEAYNEQFF	TGTGCCAGCAGCTTGGTAGGCCAGGAGGCCTACAATGAGCAGTTCTTC
TRBV6-5	NA	TRBJ2-1	NA	CASSYSPVGVRNEQFF	TGTGCCAGCAGTTATAGCCCCGTCGGGGTTCGGAATGAGCAGTTCTTC
TRBV27	NA	TRBJ2-2	NA	CATSRDSNTGELFF	TGTGCCACATCCCGGGACTCGAACACCGGGGAGCTGTTTTTT
TRBV6-1	NA	TRBJ1-3	NA	CASSEHRASGGNTIYF	TGTGCCAGCAGTGAGCATCGGGCCTCGGGAGGAAACACCATATATTTT
TRBV7-6	NA	TRBJ1-1	NA	CASSPTEGGYTEAFF	TGTGCCAGCAGCCCAACCGAGGGGGGGTACACTGAAGCTTTCTTT
TRBV28	NA	TRBJ1-5	TRBD1	CASSLGQGSQPQHF	TGTGCCAGCAGTTTAGGACAGGGGTCACAGCCCCAGCATTTT
TRBV5-1	NA	TRBJ2-3	NA	CASSVAVRDTQYF	TGCGCCAGCAGCGTAGCGGTGCGGGATACGCAGTATTTT
TRBV11-2	NA	TRBJ2-3	NA	CASSLGSGGTDTQYF	TGTGCCAGCAGCTTAGGTTCAGGGGGCACAGATACGCAGTATTTT
TRBV29-1	NA	TRBJ2-1	TRBD1	CSVEDRPINEQFF	TGCAGCGTTGAGGACAGGCCAATTAATGAGCAGTTCTTC
TRBV10-3	NA	TRBJ1-2	TRBD1	CAISDPEQGARGYTF	TGTGCCATCAGTGACCCTGAACAGGGGGCGAGGGGCTACACCTTC